The sample holds many counts of the clone carrying this TCR beta chain. TCRdb re-called the reads through MiXCR, storing one row per CDR3 protein. The sample shows 350,000 to 500,000 distinct CDR3 sequences, roughly 30% of them seen only once. These data belong to a study of T cell repertoires in cytomegalovirus infection. CDR1 and CDR2 from the germline V gene are SGHTA and FQGNSA. Trimming shortened V by 2 bases and J by 10 bases, and 11 bases separated the two germline ends. This CDR3 spans 12 amino acids. V usage is TRBV7-2 and J usage is TRBJ1-1, with D possibly matching TRBD1 (6 bases). The specimen sequenced was PBMCs. The TCR originated in a human donor in good health (CMV status not recorded). Some clones in this sample may be carry-over from other donors' samples. The CDR3 loop is CASSLNQGRAFF. The CDR3 region has the DNA TGTGCCAGCAGCTTAAACCAGGGGAGAGCTTTCTTT. The whole variable domain, filled in from reference TRBV7-2 and TRBJ1-1, reads GAGVSQSPSNKVTEKGKDVELRCDPISGHTALYWYRQSLGQGLEFLIYFQGNSAPDKSGLPSDRFSAERTGGSVSTLTIQRTQQEDSAVYLCASSLNQGRAFFGQGTRLTVV.